The 19 T cell receptor beta chains below come from one sample, sequenced in a study of cytomegalovirus exposure and HLA in healthy donors. Primers included in the PCR were 60 Vbeta and 13 Jbeta primers. Data came from immunoSEQ multiplex PCR; TCRdb stores just in-frame clones and leaves some out. The sample lists over 100,000 clones; 79% were seen once. Sequenced material: PBMCs. The receptors were gathered from a male donor in good health and CMV-seronegative.

This clone showed up just a few times. The chain links TRBV6-1 to TRBJ2-3, with TRBD2 identical over 9 bases. Germline CDR1 is MNHNS and CDR2 is SASEGT. CDR3 length: 16 residues. The J segment lost 5 bases and the V segment lost 1 base, leaving 7 bases of the junction unmatched. The CDR3 bases are TGTGCCAGCAGTGAAGTGGGCGGGGGGGCAAAAGATACGCAGTATTTT. It encodes CASSEVGGGAKDTQYF.

This clone was recorded once. The chain has TRBV19 and TRBJ1-6, with D possibly TRBD1 on 5 matching bases. V dropped 5 bases and J dropped 3 bases, with 8 bases sitting between them. CDR1 and CDR2 (germline): LNHDA, SQIVND (reference sequence). This CDR3 contains 14 residues. CDR3 coding DNA: TGTGCCAGTAGTCAGGGTCTCTATAATTCACCCCTCCACTTT. This encodes CASSQGLYNSPLHF.

This chain joins TRBV7-9 and TRBJ2-7, with 8 bases matching TRBD1. This CDR3 is built from 13 residues. Trimming removed 11 bases from V and 5 bases from J; junction bases left unmatched: 11. Germline CDR1 reads SEHNR; CDR2 reads FQNEAQ (reference sequence). This chain's CDR3 is CASGRGQVNEQYF. The CDR3 coding sequence is TGTGCCTCCGGTCGGGGACAGGTGAACGAGCAGTACTTC.

In its sample, this clone was seen a few times. The V gene is TRBV2, the J gene TRBJ2-1; 16 nucleotides match TRBD2. V dropped 6 bases and J dropped 9; count of bases not matched to a gene: 5. The CDR3 consists of 15 residues. The V gene's germline CDR1 is SNHLY and CDR2 FYNNEI. The CDR3 nucleotides are TGTGCCAGCAGAGGGACTAGCGGGGGGGCCAGTGAGCAGTTCTTC. The encoded protein is CASRGTSGGASEQFF.

This chain connects TRBV7-6 to TRBJ2-3, with 7 bases aligning to TRBD1. Germline-derived CDR1 and CDR2 are SGHVS and FNYEAQ. Losses at the gene ends were 4 bases for V and 4 bases for J; bases not matched to a gene: 8. The CDR3 is made up of 15 amino acids. For the CDR3, the DNA is TGTGCCAGCAGCTGGAGTGACAGGGAAGCAGATACGCAGTATTTT. Translating gives CASSWSDREADTQYF.

The chain uses TRBV2 and TRBJ1-6; D is perhaps TRBD1 (6 bases). The CDR3 contains 15 residues. Between the trimmed V and J ends, which lost 4 bases and 5 bases, there was a span of 12 bases. CDR1 SNHLY and CDR2 FYNNEI come from the germline V gene. The CDR3 DNA reads TGTGCCAGCAGTGTATCGGACAGCAATAATTCACCCCTCCACTTT. This codes for CASSVSDSNNSPLHF. The whole variable domain, filled in from reference TRBV2 and TRBJ1-6, reads EPEVTQTPSHQVTQMGQEVILRCVPISNHLYFYWYRQILGQKVEFLVSFYNNEISEKSEIFDDQFSVERPDGSNFTLKIRSTKLEDSAMYFCASSVSDSNNSPLHFGNGTRLTVT.

This clone was recorded only once. The rearrangement joins TRBV5-1 to TRBJ2-7, with 8 bases aligning to TRBD1. V lost 1 base, J lost 4 bases, and 4 bases stayed unmatched. Germline V gene data show CDR1 as SGHRS and CDR2 as YFSETQ. The CDR3 length is 14 residues. The CDR3 region has the DNA TGCGCCAGCAGCTTGAGACAGGGGTTTTACGAGCAGTACTTC. Amino acids: CASSLRQGFYEQYF.

This clone was seen only once. The V call is TRBV5-1, the J call TRBJ2-2; TRBD2 aligns across 9 bases. Germline values: CDR1 SGHRS, CDR2 YFSETQ. Trimming at V came to 4 bases and at J to 4 bases, leaving 17 bases not matched to a gene. The CDR3 sequence is 19 residues long. The CDR3 DNA reads TGCGCCAGCAGCCAGACCCTCAAAAGCGGGGGGTTTTTCACCGGGGAGCTGTTTTTT. Encoded protein: CASSQTLKSGGFFTGELFF.

The chain links TRBV6-5 to TRBJ1-6, with D hard to call. Trimming removed 6 bases from V and 6 bases from J, with 6 bases in between. Germline lookup yields CDR1 MNHEY and CDR2 SVGAGI. The length of the CDR3 is 12 residues. CDR3 sequence (DNA): TGTGCCAGCAGCCCCTCTAATTCACCCCTCCACTTT. It is translated as CASSPSNSPLHF.

J is TRBJ1-2 and V is TRBV19; TRBD1 agrees at 8 bases. This CDR3 has 14 residues. With V trimmed by 7 bases and J by 9 bases, 13 bases remained unmatched. The germline gives CDR1 LNHDA, CDR2 SQIVND (reference sequence). This chain's CDR3 is CASTPGTGYTSYTF. In nucleotides, the CDR3 is TGTGCCAGTACTCCCGGGACAGGATATACCAGCTACACCTTC. The complete variable domain, with remaining parts taken from reference TRBV19 and TRBJ1-2, reads DGGITQSPKYLFRKEGQNVTLSCEQNLNHDAMYWYRQDPGQGLRLIYYSQIVNDFQKGDIAEGYSVSREKKESFPLTVTSAQKNPTAFYLCASTPGTGYTSYTFGSGTRLTVV.

Written as DNA, the CDR3 is TGTGCCAGCAGCTATGGGACAGGGGGACCAGAGACCCAGTACTTC. The encoded protein is CASSYGTGGPETQYF. This chain connects TRBV13 to TRBJ2-5; 11 bases are shared with TRBD1. The V gene end was trimmed by 4 bases and the J gene end by 4 bases; junction bases not matched to a gene: 5. Germline-derived CDR1 and CDR2 are PRHDT and FYEKMQ (reference sequence). The CDR3 has 15 amino acids.

Here the CDR3 DNA reads TGTGCCAGCAGTTCGGGGGGGGGTGAAGCTTTCTTT. Amino acids: CASSSGGGEAFF. This chain uses TRBV27 with TRBJ1-1; D is perhaps TRBD1 (5 bases). Germline V gene data show CDR1 as MNHEY and CDR2 as SMNVEV (reference sequence). V lost 4 bases to trimming and J lost 7 bases, with 10 bases between them. This CDR3 has 12 amino acids.

The chain employs TRBV5-4 and TRBJ2-5; TRBD1 is a possible D gene (6 bases). The germline V and J ends were trimmed by 6 bases and 2 bases, with 17 bases remaining between them. CDR1 SGHNT and CDR2 YYREEE come from the germline V gene (reference sequence). The CDR3 has 15 amino acids. The CDR3 DNA reads as TGTGCCAGCATGGGGGCGGGCGCGAGGCAAGAGACCCAGTACTTC. Amino acid sequence: CASMGAGARQETQYF. The whole variable domain, remainder taken from reference TRBV5-4 and TRBJ2-5, is ETGVTQSPTHLIKTRGQQVTLRCSSQSGHNTVSWYQQALGQGPQFIFQYYREEENGRGNFPPRFSGLQFPNYSSELNVNALELDDSALYLCASMGAGARQETQYFGPGTRLLVL.

This sequence joins TRBV19 and TRBJ1-1; tentative D call: TRBD1 (5 bases). The CDR3 has 17 residues. Germline CDR1 is LNHDA and CDR2 is SQIVND (reference sequence). V was shortened by 2 bases and J by 2 bases, with 18 bases between the two germline ends. The CDR3 DNA reads TGTGCCAGTAGTATACGGGGCGGGGCCGTACCTAACACTGAAGCTTTCTTT. This codes for CASSIRGGAVPNTEAFF.

V is TRBV4-3 and J is TRBJ2-5, with 7 nucleotides matching TRBD2. With the DNA end fitting TRBJ2-7 better, the J assignment may be wrong. CDR1 and CDR2 (germline): LGHNA, YSLEER. This CDR3 is built from 15 residues. In DNA, the CDR3 is TGCGCCAGCAGCCAAGGGGGGGGAAGCTCCTACGAGCAGTACTTC. This encodes CASSQGGGSSYEQYF.

J is TRBJ2-1 and V is TRBV7-8; 7 bases fit TRBD2. Germline values: CDR1 SGHVS, CDR2 FQNEAQ. The trim removed 0 bases at V and 4 bases at J, leaving 9 bases unmatched. The length of the CDR3 is 17 residues. The CDR3 sequence: CASSLAVGLTAYNEQFF. CDR3 nucleotides: TGTGCCAGCAGCTTAGCAGTGGGACTAACTGCATACAATGAGCAGTTCTTC.

The chain uses TRBV9 and TRBJ2-5; 8 nucleotides align to TRBD2. J gave up 5 bases and V 2 bases, and 8 bases lay outside the gene matches. The CDR3 has 15 residues. CDR1 is SGDLS, CDR2 YYNGEE, per germline. In nucleotides, the CDR3 is TGTGCCAGCAGCGTTAGCGGGGTCCCGGGGGAGACCCAGTACTTC. Translating gives CASSVSGVPGETQYF. Drawing the rest from reference TRBV9 and TRBJ2-5, the complete variable domain is DSGVTQTPKHLITATGQRVTLRCSPRSGDLSVYWYQQSLDQGLQFLIQYYNGEERAKGNILERFSAQQFPDLHSELNLSSLELGDSALYFCASSVSGVPGETQYFGPGTRLLVL.

The J gene is TRBJ2-3, the V gene TRBV5-1; TRBD1 agrees at 9 bases. The germline V gene encodes CDR1 SGHRS and CDR2 YFSETQ. Trimming at V came to 3 bases and at J to 3 bases, leaving 2 bases not matched to a gene. The CDR3 totals 14 residues. DNA of the CDR3: TGCGCCAGCAGCTCACAGGGGGCTACAGATACGCAGTATTTT. It yields the protein CASSSQGATDTQYF.

This clone has more than one count but fewer than ten. This chain uses TRBV6-1 with TRBJ1-1; 9 positions match TRBD1. CDR3 length: 13 residues. CDR1 is MNHNS, CDR2 SASEGT, per germline. The V segment lost 6 bases and the J segment 4 bases; nucleotides outside the gene matches: 3. As DNA, the CDR3 is TGTGCCAGCAGGGAGACAGGGGGCACTGAAGCTTTCTTT. Translating it yields CASRETGGTEAFF.